Included here is one TCR beta chain sequence, with context. This entry belongs to a study of blood T cell repertoires in COVID-19. Study at large: The origin of the acute and convalescent COVID-19 samples was the United States, Italy and Spain. Nucleic acid was either cDNA or gDNA, and it came from T cells, B-cell-depleted T cells, or PBMCs.

Germline-derived CDR1 and CDR2 are SGHKS and YYEKEE (reference sequence). V was trimmed by 0 bases and J by 4 bases, leaving 13 bases between them. The CDR3 runs to 15 residues. The authors' processing: Reference gene primer amplification in the assay estimated nucleated cell counts. The repertoire was sequenced with immunoSEQ multiplex PCR; TCRdb's copy has only in-frame clones and lacks some. The V and J calls and clone size are taken from that table; D and trimming were inferred from the DNA. The sample includes 300,000 or so clones, 90% seen only once; the top ten take 3.7%. This TCR derives from a woman in her forties with acute or convalescent COVID-19. Sequenced sample: peripheral blood. The rearrangement links TRBV5-5 to TRBJ1-2; maybe TRBD1 (6 bases). The CDR3 coding sequence is TGTGCCAGCAGCTTGGCCTCGACAGGAAGCTATGGCTACACCTTC. Translated: CASSLASTGSYGYTF. The variable domain in full, with the rest retrieved from reference TRBV5-5 and TRBJ1-2, is DAGVTQSPTHLIKTRGQQVTLRCSPISGHKSVSWYQQVLGQGPQFIFQYYEKEERGRGNFPDRFSARQFPNYSSELNVNALLLGDSALYLCASSLASTGSYGYTFGSGTRLTVV.